The 16 T cell receptor beta chains below all came from one sample that was sequenced in a study of T cells in Graves' hyperthyroidism and ophthalmopathy. Amplified TCR beta CDR3 regions derived from RNA transcripts. When the TCR CDR3 underwent first-round RT-PCR, the HTBI primer set was used. MiXCR, applied by TCRdb to the multiplex PCR reads, yields one record per CDR3 protein. The table includes hundreds of thousands of distinct CDR3 sequences, about a sixth detected once. The sample taken for sequencing was blood. The origin of the receptors is a young woman with Graves' hyperthyroidism.

The CDR3 is CSARRNSNYGYTF. CDR3 nucleotide sequence: TGCAGTGCTAGAAGGAACTCTAACTATGGCTACACCTTC. This chain joins TRBV20-1 and TRBJ1-2; D gene ambiguous. Trimming took 2 bases from V and 0 from J, leaving 7 bases between them. There are 13 residues in the CDR3. CDR1 is DFQATT, CDR2 SNEGSKA, per germline (reference sequence).

This clonotype showed up many times. This chain links TRBV9 with TRBJ1-5, with D maybe TRBD1 (6 bases). Trimming removed 0 bases at V and 6 bases at J, with 13 bases between. The germline V gene has CDR1 SGDLS and CDR2 YYNGEE. The CDR3 has 15 amino acids. CDR3 bases: TGTGCCAGCAGCGTAGTCGGACGGACAGTTCAGCCCCAGCATTTT. Amino acids: CASSVVGRTVQPQHF.

The sample holds many counts of this clonotype. This sequence joins TRBV2 and TRBJ1-6; 7 bases line up with TRBD1. The CDR3 runs to 14 residues. J was trimmed by 9 bases and V by 6 bases; bases with no gene match: 8. From germline, CDR1 is SNHLY and CDR2 FYNNEI. The CDR3 nucleotides are TGTGCCAGCAGCCGAACAGGGGCTGGTTCACCCCTCCACTTT. Translated: CASSRTGAGSPLHF.

There are many counts of this clonotype. V usage is TRBV12-3 or TRBV12-4 and J usage is TRBJ1-1; D remains ambiguous. The V end lost 6 bases, the J end lost 0 bases, and 11 bases lay between the germline ends. This CDR3 spans 14 amino acids. Here the CDR3 reads CASRSGRMNTEAFF. Written as DNA, the CDR3 is TGTGCCAGCAGATCCGGACGGATGAACACTGAAGCTTTCTTT.

This clonotype has a count of ten or more. CDR3 bases: TGTGCCATCAAGGAGGACAATGAGCAGTTCTTC. Translation gives CAIKEDNEQFF. The V and J genes are TRBV10-3 and TRBJ2-1; possible D gene TRBD2, 5 bases. The length of the CDR3 is 11 residues. Between the trimmed V and J ends, which lost 7 bases and 5 bases, there was a span of 6 bases. Germline CDR1 reads ENHRY; CDR2 reads SYGVKD.

CDR3 sequence reads: CASRLTGKNTEAFF. The DNA of the CDR3 is TGTGCCAGCAGGTTAACAGGGAAGAACACTGAAGCTTTCTTT. This chain connects TRBV6-2 or TRBV6-3 to TRBJ1-1, with a weak D call TRBD1 (6 bases). CDR3 length: 14 residues. In germline, CDR1 is MNHEY, CDR2 SVGEGT. V was cut by 6 bases and J by 1 base, with 12 bases left in between.

This clonotype was seen only a few times. The chain recombines TRBV12-3 or TRBV12-4 with TRBJ2-5; TRBD1 matches 7 bases. This CDR3 contains 13 residues. V gave up 3 bases and J gave up 6 bases; unmatched junction bases: 4. The CDR3 loop reads CASSFTGVQTQYF. For the CDR3, the DNA is TGTGCCAGCAGTTTTACAGGGGTTCAGACCCAGTACTTC.

This clonotype occurred many times. The CDR3 coding sequence is TGTGCCACCAGCATGGACAGGGAGTCCTACAATGAGCAGTTCTTC. The encoded protein is CATSMDRESYNEQFF. This chain uses TRBV15 with TRBJ2-1, with 8 nucleotides matching TRBD1. This CDR3 has 15 residues. With 4 bases clipped from V and 1 base from J, the junction kept 3 bases outside the gene matches. Germline V gene sequence: CDR1 LNHNV, CDR2 YYDKDF (reference sequence).

There are a few counts of this clonotype. V and J are TRBV19 and TRBJ1-5; D is unresolved. The germline V and J ends were trimmed by 3 bases and 5 bases, with 11 bases remaining between them. Germline V lookup: CDR1 LNHDA, CDR2 SQIVND (reference sequence). CDR3 length: 14 amino acids. Here the CDR3 reads CASSISPSDQPQHF. The CDR3 DNA follows: TGTGCCAGTAGTATCTCGCCGAGTGATCAGCCCCAGCATTTT.

Many counts were recorded for this clonotype. This chain connects TRBV27 to TRBJ2-5; D not resolved. CDR3 length equals 13 residues. Germline V gives CDR1 MNHEY, CDR2 SMNVEV (reference sequence). V was clipped by 2 bases and J by 8 bases, with 12 bases between them. The CDR3 protein is CASSLRSGRTQYF. CDR3 sequence (DNA): TGTGCCAGCAGTTTACGCTCGGGCCGAACCCAGTACTTC.

This clonotype appeared many times. This chain connects TRBV20-1 to TRBJ2-3, with D perhaps matching TRBD2 (5 bases). The germline CDR1 and CDR2 sequences are DFQATT and SNEGSKA (reference sequence). The CDR3 has 13 residues. V gave up 7 bases and J gave up 0 bases, with 11 bases separating them. The CDR3 spells CSVEEASTDTQYF. In DNA form, the CDR3 reads TGCAGTGTAGAGGAGGCTAGCACAGATACGCAGTATTTT.

This clonotype was counted at least ten times. This chain joins TRBV27 and TRBJ2-7; D uncertain. This CDR3 is built from 14 residues. The germline CDR1 and CDR2 sequences are MNHEY and SMNVEV (reference sequence). Trimming cost V 3 bases and J 3 bases, with 12 bases left between them. The CDR3 reads CASSFARFDYEQYF. Here the CDR3 DNA reads TGTGCCAGCAGTTTCGCGCGGTTCGACTACGAGCAGTACTTC.

This clonotype was counted many times. V and J are TRBV11-2 and TRBJ1-1; D ambiguous. Germline loops: CDR1 SGHAT, CDR2 FQNNGV. Trimming pared 5 bases from V and 6 bases from J, leaving 13 bases between. The CDR3 totals 13 residues. CDR3 sequence: CASSDSLVAEAFF. CDR3 sequence (DNA): TGTGCCAGCAGCGATTCCCTCGTAGCTGAAGCTTTCTTT.

This clonotype was observed at least ten times. This chain links TRBV20-1 with TRBJ2-3; possible D gene TRBD2, 6 bases. The CDR3 is 14 amino acids. V lost 6 bases and J lost 2, with 15 bases in between. Germline CDR1 DFQATT, CDR2 SNEGSKA (reference sequence). CDR3 sequence: CSAVTGTPTDTQYF. The CDR3 DNA reads TGCAGTGCCGTTACCGGGACTCCCACAGATACGCAGTATTTT.

Ten or more counts support this clonotype. The genes are TRBV7-6 and TRBJ2-1; D possibly corresponds to TRBD1 (5 bases). The CDR3 is 16 residues long. Germline lookup yields CDR1 SGHVS and CDR2 FNYEAQ. V was shortened by 1 base and J by 3 bases, with 13 bases between the two germline ends. CDR3 sequence: CASSLGGLANYNEQFF. CDR3 coding DNA: TGTGCCAGCAGCTTAGGGGGCTTAGCCAACTACAATGAGCAGTTCTTC.

A remark on this clonotype: A much bigger clone sits one base away, suggesting this may be a read error. V and J are TRBV28 and TRBJ1-2; 9 nucleotides agree with TRBD1. Trimming took 5 bases from V and 7 from J; bases not matched to a gene: 5. The CDR3 contains 13 residues. Germline V lookup: CDR1 MDHEN, CDR2 SYDVKM. The CDR3 is CASSGTGPGGYTF. The CDR3 region has the DNA TGTGCCAGCAGTGGGACAGGGCCGGGTGGCTACACCTTC.